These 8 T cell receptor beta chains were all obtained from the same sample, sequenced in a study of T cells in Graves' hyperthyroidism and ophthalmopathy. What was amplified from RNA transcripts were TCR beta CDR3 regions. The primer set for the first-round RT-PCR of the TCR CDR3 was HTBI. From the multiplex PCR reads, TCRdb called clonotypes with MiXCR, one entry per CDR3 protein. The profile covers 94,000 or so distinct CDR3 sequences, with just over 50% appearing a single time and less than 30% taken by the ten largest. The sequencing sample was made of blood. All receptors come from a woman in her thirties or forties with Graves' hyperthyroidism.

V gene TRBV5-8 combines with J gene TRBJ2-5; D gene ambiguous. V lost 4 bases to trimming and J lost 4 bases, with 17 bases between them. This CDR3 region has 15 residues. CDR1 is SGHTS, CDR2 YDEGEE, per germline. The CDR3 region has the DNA TGTGCCAGCAGCCAAGAGGTCCTAGACCGAGAGACCCAGTACTTC. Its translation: CASSQEVLDRETQYF.

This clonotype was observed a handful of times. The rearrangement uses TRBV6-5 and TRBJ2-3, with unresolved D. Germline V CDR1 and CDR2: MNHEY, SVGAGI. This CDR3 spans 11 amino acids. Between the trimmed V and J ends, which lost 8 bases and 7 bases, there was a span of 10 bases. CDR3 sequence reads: CASLDGNTQYF. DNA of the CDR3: TGTGCCAGCTTGGACGGTAATACGCAGTATTTT.

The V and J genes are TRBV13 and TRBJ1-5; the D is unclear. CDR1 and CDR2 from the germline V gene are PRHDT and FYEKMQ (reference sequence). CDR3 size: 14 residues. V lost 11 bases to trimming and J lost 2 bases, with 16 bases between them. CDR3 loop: CAWRGNYGNQPQHF. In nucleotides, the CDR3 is TGTGCCTGGCGCGGAAACTATGGCAATCAGCCCCAGCATTTT.

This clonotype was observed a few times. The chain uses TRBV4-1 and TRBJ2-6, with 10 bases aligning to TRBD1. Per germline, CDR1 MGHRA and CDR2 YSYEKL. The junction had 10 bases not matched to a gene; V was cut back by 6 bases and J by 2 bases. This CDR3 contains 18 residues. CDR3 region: CASSHWTGGFTGANVLTF. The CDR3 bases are TGCGCCAGCAGTCACTGGACAGGGGGATTCACTGGGGCCAACGTCCTGACTTTC.

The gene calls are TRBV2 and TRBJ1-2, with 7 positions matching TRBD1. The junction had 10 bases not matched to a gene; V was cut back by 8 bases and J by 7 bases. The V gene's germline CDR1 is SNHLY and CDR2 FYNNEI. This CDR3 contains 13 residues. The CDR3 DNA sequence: TGTGCCAGCGGTGCCGGGACAGTCTCTGGCTACACCTTC. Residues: CASGAGTVSGYTF.

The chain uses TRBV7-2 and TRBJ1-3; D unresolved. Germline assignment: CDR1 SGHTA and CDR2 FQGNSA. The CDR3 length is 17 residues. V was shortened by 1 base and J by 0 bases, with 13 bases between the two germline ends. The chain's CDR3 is CASSLGSSGNSGNTIYF. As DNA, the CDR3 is TGTGCCAGCAGCTTAGGATCTAGCGGGAACTCTGGAAACACCATATATTTT.

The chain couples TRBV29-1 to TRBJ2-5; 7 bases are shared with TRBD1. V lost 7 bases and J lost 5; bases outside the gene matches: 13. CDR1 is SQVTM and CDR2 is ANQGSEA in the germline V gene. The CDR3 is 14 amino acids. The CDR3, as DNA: TGCAGCGCTCCGACAGGGTACCGAACGGAGACCCAGTACTTC. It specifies CSAPTGYRTETQYF. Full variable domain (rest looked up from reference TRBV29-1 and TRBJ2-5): SAVISQKPSRDICQRGTSLTIQCQVDSQVTMMFWYRQQPGQSLTLIATANQGSEATYESGFVIDKFPISRPNLTFSTLTVSNMSPEDSSIYLCSAPTGYRTETQYFGPGTRLLVL.

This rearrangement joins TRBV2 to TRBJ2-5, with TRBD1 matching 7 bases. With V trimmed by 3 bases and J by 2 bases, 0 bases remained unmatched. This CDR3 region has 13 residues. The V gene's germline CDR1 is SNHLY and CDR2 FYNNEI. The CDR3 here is CASSDRGQETQYF. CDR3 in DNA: TGTGCCAGCAGTGACAGGGGGCAAGAGACCCAGTACTTC. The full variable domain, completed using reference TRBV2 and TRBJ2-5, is EPEVTQTPSHQVTQMGQEVILRCVPISNHLYFYWYRQILGQKVEFLVSFYNNEISEKSEIFDDQFSVERPDGSNFTLKIRSTKLEDSAMYFCASSDRGQETQYFGPGTRLLVL.